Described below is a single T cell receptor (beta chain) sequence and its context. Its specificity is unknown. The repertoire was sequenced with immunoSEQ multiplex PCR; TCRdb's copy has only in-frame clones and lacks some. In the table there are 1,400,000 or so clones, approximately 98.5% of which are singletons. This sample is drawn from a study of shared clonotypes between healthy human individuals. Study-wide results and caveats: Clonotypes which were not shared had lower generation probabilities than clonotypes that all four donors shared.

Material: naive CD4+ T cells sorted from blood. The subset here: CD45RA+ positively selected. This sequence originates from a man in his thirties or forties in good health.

The CDR3 is CASSLAEQGKGLYGYTF. The CDR3 DNA sequence: TGTGCCAGCAGCTTAGCGGAACAAGGGAAGGGCCTCTATGGCTACACCTTC. V is TRBV7-9 and J is TRBJ1-2; the D is unclear. Germline loops: CDR1 SEHNR, CDR2 FQNEAQ (reference sequence). CDR3 length: 17 amino acids. Trimming took off 0 bases at V and 4 bases at J, with 18 bases between the two ends.